One T cell receptor beta chain is described in this entry. No antigen is known for it. TCRdb ran MiXCR on the RT-PCR reads and lists one entry per CDR3 protein. The sample lists 500,000 to 550,000 distinct CDR3 sequences; under 25% were seen once. These data originate in a study of response to subunit inactivated influenza vaccine. Notes on the study in general: Only a handful of new T cells, the authors suggested, are recruited with each seasonal influenza vaccination.

There are 16 residues in the CDR3. V shed 4 bases, J shed 12 bases, and the junction held 14 bases outside the gene matches. Germline CDR1 SEHNR, CDR2 FQNEAQ (reference sequence). These same records also appear under a second study, on T cells expressing NK-cell markers. That source adds: UMIs accompanied the 5'RACE template switching by which TCR beta cDNA was made. The TCR beta repertoires originated in sorted CD3+CD56+NKG2C+, CD3+CD56+NKG2C- and CD3+CD56-NKG2C+ T cells. Within the sequenced cohort of eight donors, seven exhibited HCMV seropositivity and one was seronegative.

The chain links TRBV7-9 to TRBJ1-6, with 8 bases aligning to TRBD1. Material: CD4+ T cells sorted from PBMCs, obtained less than 13 days after vaccination. This receptor was obtained from a man aged 50 to 60 who received an inactivated influenza vaccine. DNA for the CDR3: TGTGCCAGCAGCTCATCTCAGGGGGCGGCATCAGGACCCCTCCACTTT. It encodes CASSSSQGAASGPLHF.